The 28 T cell receptor beta chains below were found in one sample sequenced in a study of OX40 agonist ivuxolimab in advanced cancers. The method was immunoSEQ multiplex PCR; TCRdb's version includes in-frame clones alone and lacks a portion of them. The sample lists some 50,000 clones, 85% to 90% seen once, with approximately 1.7% in the top ten. Sequenced here: CD4+ or CD8+ T cells sorted from blood, sampled in a trial of the OX40 agonist ivuxolimab. These receptors all come from an adult with an advanced solid tumor such as melanoma, head and neck, liver or kidney cancer.

This clone was observed once. The V and J genes are TRBV6-5 and TRBJ1-1; D remains ambiguous. V lost 5 bases and J 0 bases, leaving 10 bases between the germline ends. Per the germline V gene, CDR1 is MNHEY and CDR2 is SVGAGI. The CDR3 is made up of 14 amino acids. CDR3 nucleotide sequence: TGTGCCAGCAGTGACGGGAGCTTGAACACTGAAGCTTTCTTT. It encodes CASSDGSLNTEAFF.

The chain carries TRBV18 and TRBJ1-4; no clear D gene. Germline assignment: CDR1 KGHSH and CDR2 LQKENI. The CDR3 contains 15 residues. The V gene lost 5 bases and the J gene lost 5 bases, with 15 bases spanning the gap. Here the CDR3 reads CASSSDMASNEKLFF. The CDR3 bases are TGTGCCAGCTCATCAGACATGGCCTCCAATGAAAAACTGTTTTTT.

The sample holds one count of this clone. V gene TRBV7-9 combines with J gene TRBJ1-1; a possible D gene is TRBD1 (6 bases). The CDR3 is 17 amino acids. The V end was cut by 1 base, the J end by 1 base, with 16 bases between. The germline V gene encodes CDR1 SEHNR and CDR2 FQNEAQ (reference sequence). CDR3 region: CASSLGGARASNTEAFF. The CDR3 DNA sequence: TGTGCCAGCAGCTTAGGGGGGGCGAGGGCGTCGAACACTGAAGCTTTCTTT.

The V gene is TRBV7-2, the J gene TRBJ1-1; D gene unclear. The germline V gene encodes CDR1 SGHTA and CDR2 FQGNSA. There are 13 residues in the CDR3. Trimming stripped 2 bases from V and 2 bases from J, with 6 bases between. The CDR3 region has the DNA TGTGCCAGCAGCTTATCGTCAAACACTGAAGCTTTCTTT. Its translation: CASSLSSNTEAFF.

The gene calls are TRBV6-6 and TRBJ1-1; D might be TRBD1 (5 bases). Germline CDR1 MNHNY, CDR2 SVGAGI (reference sequence). Trimming shortened V by 6 bases and J by 7 bases, and 12 bases separated the two germline ends. CDR3 size: 12 residues. The CDR3: CASSHGGIEAFF. The CDR3 DNA is TGTGCCAGCAGCCACGGGGGGATTGAAGCTTTCTTT.

This rearrangement joins TRBV5-1 to TRBJ2-2, with 12 bases matching TRBD1. There are 16 residues in the CDR3. Trimming took 4 bases from V and 4 from J; bases not matched to a gene: 5. The germline V gene has CDR1 SGHRS and CDR2 YFSETQ. Here the CDR3 DNA reads TGCGCCAGCAGCATACCGGGACAGGGGGCCACCGGGGAGCTGTTTTTT. Translated, it gives CASSIPGQGATGELFF.

This chain uses TRBV5-6 with TRBJ1-5; 7 bases are shared with TRBD1. There are 13 residues in the CDR3. CDR1 and CDR2 (germline): SGHDT, YYEEEE. V trimming: 4 bases; J trimming: 6 bases; junction bases outside the gene matches: 4. CDR3 amino acids: CASSLDRVQPQHF. CDR3 bases: TGTGCCAGCAGCCTAGACAGGGTTCAGCCCCAGCATTTT.

In this sample, this clone turned up once. The chain links TRBV6-5 to TRBJ2-3; D gene uncertain. Trimming shortened V by 4 bases and J by 5 bases, and 16 bases separated the two germline ends. This CDR3 is 15 amino acids long. CDR1 MNHEY and CDR2 SVGAGI come from the germline V gene. In DNA form, the CDR3 reads TGTGCCAGCAGTTCCGGACCTACTAAGATAGATACGCAGTATTTT. Its protein is CASSSGPTKIDTQYF.

The V call is TRBV5-5, the J call TRBJ1-5, with D possibly being TRBD1 (5 bases). The CDR3 runs to 15 residues. The germline CDR1 and CDR2 sequences are SGHKS and YYEKEE (reference sequence). V was pared by 1 base and J by 8 bases, with 16 bases between. CDR3 nucleotides: TGTGCCAGCAGCTTGTCCGGGACGGCGAGAGAGCCCCAGCATTTT. This codes for CASSLSGTAREPQHF.

CDR3 sequence reads: CASSPRTAGTNEKLFF. The CDR3, as DNA: TGTGCCAGCAGCCCCCGGACAGCGGGAACTAATGAAAAACTGTTTTTT. This chain uses TRBV28 with TRBJ1-4; a weak D match, TRBD1 (6 bases). Germline lookup yields CDR1 MDHEN and CDR2 SYDVKM. CDR3 length: 16 amino acids. Trimming removed 6 bases from V and 1 base from J, with 15 bases in between.

Turning to this clone: In the same sample, other DNA sequences code for this CDR3. The chain combines TRBV10-2 with TRBJ1-1; 8 bases agree with TRBD1. This CDR3 region has 13 residues. The V gene's germline CDR1 is WSHSY and CDR2 SAAADI. V lost 4 bases, J lost 4 bases, and 2 bases stayed unmatched. The CDR3 DNA follows: TGCGCCAGCAGTGTAACAGGGGGCACTGAAGCTTTCTTT. Translating gives CASSVTGGTEAFF.

The V and J genes are TRBV4-1 and TRBJ2-2, with D tentatively TRBD2 (6 bases). Germline V gene data show CDR1 as MGHRA and CDR2 as YSYEKL. The V gene lost 0 bases and the J gene lost 4 bases, with 12 bases spanning the gap. CDR3 length equals 16 residues. The DNA for the CDR3 is TGCGCCAGCAGCCAAGATAAAGCGCGGGGCACCGGGGAGCTGTTTTTT. This codes for CASSQDKARGTGELFF.

The CDR3 region is CASSSRGVANTEAFF. CDR3 bases: TGTGCCAGCAGCTCGCGTGGGGTGGCGAACACTGAAGCTTTCTTT. V and J are TRBV9 and TRBJ1-1; the D is unclear. Trimming stripped 4 bases from V and 1 base from J, with 14 bases between. CDR1 SGDLS and CDR2 YYNGEE come from the germline V gene. There are 15 residues in the CDR3.

This sequence joins TRBV6-5 and TRBJ2-2; D may be TRBD1 or TRBD2 (5 bases each). There are 14 residues in the CDR3. V lost 5 bases to trimming and J lost 7 bases, with 14 bases between them. Germline CDR1 reads MNHEY; CDR2 reads SVGAGI. Written as DNA, the CDR3 is TGTGCCAGCAGTCCGGGGCCCTTAGACGGGGAGCTGTTTTTT. Translation: CASSPGPLDGELFF.

V gene TRBV6-1 combines with J gene TRBJ1-1, with TRBD1 matching over 8 bases. Germline CDR1 reads MNHNS; CDR2 reads SASEGT. V lost 6 bases to trimming and J lost 6 bases; unmatched junction nucleotides: 12. The CDR3 runs to 15 residues. DNA of the CDR3: TGTGCCAGCAGCTTTTTCCAGGGGGCTGACGCTGAAGCTTTCTTT. Protein: CASSFFQGADAEAFF.

The CDR3, as DNA: TGTGCCAGCTCACCAGAGATTAAAGCCTACGAGCAGTACTTC. Protein sequence: CASSPEIKAYEQYF. V gene TRBV18 combines with J gene TRBJ2-7, with D unclear. V lost 2 bases, J lost 2 bases, and 10 bases lay in between. The germline V gene has CDR1 KGHSH and CDR2 LQKENI. The CDR3 totals 14 residues.

The V gene is TRBV19, the J gene TRBJ2-7, with D possibly matching TRBD2 (7 bases). Germline V gene data show CDR1 as LNHDA and CDR2 as SQIVND (reference sequence). Trimming took 5 bases from V and 3 from J, leaving 17 bases between them. The CDR3 is 15 residues long. This CDR3 is CASSPERGGYYEQYF. Written as DNA, the CDR3 is TGTGCCAGTAGTCCGGAGAGGGGGGGCTACTACGAGCAGTACTTC.

The J gene is TRBJ1-5, the V gene TRBV4-1, with D hard to call. The CDR3 runs to 13 residues. V was trimmed by 6 bases and J by 1 base, leaving 7 bases between them. CDR1 and CDR2 (germline): MGHRA, YSYEKL. CDR3 sequence: CASSRDSNQPQHF. Written as DNA, the CDR3 is TGCGCCAGCAGTCGAGACAGCAATCAGCCCCAGCATTTT.

J is TRBJ2-2 and V is TRBV19; the match to TRBD1 covers 8 bases. V was clipped by 0 bases and J by 7 bases; unmatched bases: 13. The V gene's germline CDR1 is LNHDA and CDR2 SQIVND (reference sequence). This CDR3 is 18 amino acids long. The CDR3 is CASSIDLLARGRSGELFF. CDR3 nucleotides: TGTGCCAGTAGTATAGATTTGTTGGCCAGGGGGCGAAGCGGGGAGCTGTTTTTT.

This sequence joins TRBV5-1 and TRBJ2-2; D gene ambiguous. Looked up from germline, CDR1 is SGHRS and CDR2 is YFSETQ. The CDR3 has 12 residues. V dropped 0 bases and J dropped 3 bases, with 0 bases sitting between them. The chain's CDR3 is CASSLDTGELFF. In DNA form, the CDR3 reads TGCGCCAGCAGCTTGGACACCGGGGAGCTGTTTTTT.

The chain employs TRBV6-1 and TRBJ2-5; a weak D match, TRBD2 (5 bases). The CDR3 totals 14 residues. The V end was cut by 6 bases, the J end by 1 base, with 12 bases between. Germline loops: CDR1 MNHNS, CDR2 SASEGT. The CDR3 loop is CASRITGSQETQYF. DNA for the CDR3: TGTGCCAGCAGGATAACGGGATCCCAAGAGACCCAGTACTTC.

V usage is TRBV30 and J usage is TRBJ2-2; D unresolved. Trimming cost V 0 bases and J 6 bases, with 8 bases left between them. Germline assignment: CDR1 GTSNPN and CDR2 SVGIG (reference sequence). The CDR3 totals 13 residues. CDR3 coding DNA: TGTGCCTGGAGTGTACAATTCTCCGGGGAGCTGTTTTTT. Translation gives CAWSVQFSGELFF.

This clone is a singleton in its sample. This sequence joins TRBV5-1 and TRBJ1-2; 7 bases agree with TRBD1. CDR1 and CDR2 (germline): SGHRS, YFSETQ. J was trimmed by 4 bases and V by 4 bases; bases with no gene match: 7. CDR3 length equals 14 residues. CDR3 DNA sequence: TGCGCCAGCAGCCTGGACAGGAATGGCTATGGCTACACCTTC. Its protein is CASSLDRNGYGYTF.

The V call is TRBV5-1, the J call TRBJ2-1; 9 nucleotides line up with TRBD1. With 3 bases clipped from V and 2 bases from J, the junction kept 3 bases outside the gene matches. From germline, CDR1 is SGHRS and CDR2 YFSETQ. This CDR3 is built from 15 residues. The chain's CDR3 is CASSWTGDPYNEQFF. Here the CDR3 DNA reads TGCGCCAGCAGCTGGACAGGGGACCCCTACAATGAGCAGTTCTTC.

This chain connects TRBV7-9 to TRBJ1-3; D remains ambiguous. CDR3 length: 11 residues. V lost 5 bases to trimming and J lost 2 bases, with 1 base between them. Germline CDR1 reads SEHNR; CDR2 reads FQNEAQ (reference sequence). The CDR3 spells CASSPGNTIYF. CDR3 coding DNA: TGTGCCAGCAGCCCTGGAAACACCATATATTTT.

In its sample, this clone was seen a few times. The chain uses TRBV28 and TRBJ1-2; the match to TRBD1 covers 7 bases. Germline V lookup: CDR1 MDHEN, CDR2 SYDVKM. The V and J ends lost 4 bases and 8 bases, in that order; junction bases with no gene match: 4. The CDR3 length is 12 residues. CDR3 nucleotide sequence: TGTGCCAGCAGTTCACAGGGGAACGGCTACACCTTC. Protein sequence: CASSSQGNGYTF.

Turning to this clone: The junction differs from germline at one of its ends, possibly a read error. CDR3 nucleotides: TGTGCCAGCTCCCCACAGGAGAACACTGAAGCTTTCTTT. Amino acids: CASSPQENTEAFF. The chain has TRBV18 and TRBJ1-1; maybe TRBD1 (5 bases). Per germline, CDR1 KGHSH and CDR2 LQKENI. The CDR3 runs to 13 residues.

This chain uses TRBV2 with TRBJ2-3; D is ambiguous. Germline CDR1 reads SNHLY; CDR2 reads FYNNEI. The CDR3 contains 13 residues. V was clipped by 6 bases and J by 2 bases, with 9 bases between them. Written as DNA, the CDR3 is TGTGCCAGCAGCCGCGAACACACAGATACGCAGTATTTT. Amino acid sequence: CASSREHTDTQYF.